This T cell receptor beta chain is from a study of T cells after yellow fever vaccination (dated by TCRdb to the late 2010s). As for the study more broadly: The SMART-Seq v4 Ultra Low Input RNA kit was used to prepare libraries from fractions with low cell numbers. To track T-cell clones before and after primary and booster YFV17D yellow fever vaccination, bulk TCR alpha and beta repertoires were sequenced longitudinally. Two healthy male donors, one aged 18 to 30 and one aged 30 to 40 years, made up the cohort. Bulk PBMC replicates and cell subsets were isolated from blood drawn at multiple timepoints before and after both primary and secondary immunization.

With regard to this clonotype: Its antigen remains undetermined. No base qualities exist here, and no much larger clone lies one base off it.

Beyond this particular receptor, the publication reports: After the booster, most clones that had expanded after primary vaccination were detected again (roughly 95% of CD4 and around nine tenths of CD8), suggesting broad maintenance of memory. Compared with the primary T-cell response, the secondary T-cell response was faster but weaker, reaching its peak on day 5 rather than on day 15. Because abundant contaminating clonotypes from the bulk population could be contained in FACS-sorted repertoires, computational filtering was required. A small share of clonotypes was detected in both CD4 and CD8 compartments, with the overlap likely arising from convergent recombination. The study included only two donors, which limits how far the findings can be generalized.

The sample's treatment or condition label, in plain terms: live attenuated yellow fever vaccine strain. A standard Ficoll-Paque protocol was used to isolate PBMCs from peripheral blood. Dynabeads CD4 and CD8 positive selection kits were used to isolate CD4 and CD8 T-cell fractions. TriZol was used to extract RNA from bulk PBMCs, CD4 and CD8 fractions, and dextramer-positive and dextramer-negative fractions. Taken from cysteine to phenylalanine, the CDR3 has 14 residues. The sequence is cut down to CDR3 DNA, 42 bases in frame from base 1. CDR1 and CDR2 are read off the germline V gene as KGHSH and LQKENI. Trimming removed 3 bases from V and 5 bases from J; the gene matches leave 4 bases unexplained. The sequencer was an Illumina NovaSeq 6000. TCR cDNA was synthesized by 5'RACE template switching, through which a universal primer site and unique molecular identifiers were introduced. Priming of cDNA synthesis was performed from both the TCR alpha and TCR beta constant segments. Library amplification used two PCR steps, and the second PCR step added sample barcodes and sequencing adapters. Libraries were sequenced on Illumina HiSeq 2500 (2x100 bp) or NovaSeq (2x150 bp). Turning to the authors' computational methods: MIGEC was used to demultiplex reads and collapse the reads into UMI consensus sequences, and MiXCR was used for V(D)J alignment. Vaccine-responding clonotypes were defined with edgeR using replicate PBMC samples, requiring FDR below 0.01 and a log2 fold change above 5 up to day 15. Each bulk clonotype was labeled CD4 or CD8 based on which sequenced repertoire, CD4 or CD8, contained the clonotype at higher abundance. Starting from the raw public reads, TCRdb applied fastp trimming at Q25, assembled clones with MiXCR and retained in-frame beta chains. A single entry per CDR3 protein holds the most common genes and DNA from its merged rows. TCRdb, rather than the study authors, made the V and J calls. The sample table lists 250,000 to 350,000 distinct CDR3 sequences, 8.7% of them with a count of one. The ten largest clones capture 3% to 3.5% of the sample.

This sequence was found in a man aged 18-30 years who received the YFV17D yellow fever vaccine. The V gene is TRBV18 and the J gene is TRBJ2-5, with 9 middle bases fitting TRBD1. Source: CD4+ T cells sorted from PBMCs, taken 5 days after the yellow fever booster vaccination. The nucleotides read TGTGCCAGCTCACCCCAGGACAGGGGCGAGACCCAGTACTTC. Its translation is CASSPQDRGETQYF.